A single sample is the source of the 3 T cell receptor beta chains below, sequenced in a study of blood T cell repertoires in COVID-19. Assay: immunoSEQ multiplex PCR; the TCRdb copy retains only in-frame clones and omits some. The sample carries about 150,000 clones, around 82% recorded once. The sequenced material came from peripheral blood. Receptor source: a man between 60 and 75 years old with acute or convalescent COVID-19.

This clone was seen a handful of times. The chain recombines TRBV29-1 with TRBJ2-3, with D uncertain. Per the germline V gene, CDR1 is SQVTM and CDR2 is ANQGSEA. The CDR3 covers 15 residues. The V gene lost 3 bases and the J gene lost 2 bases, with 15 bases spanning the gap. CDR3 bases: TGCAGCGTTGAGCCGAGGCAGCTCCCCACAGATACGCAGTATTTT. Translating it yields CSVEPRQLPTDTQYF.

The chain has TRBV2 and TRBJ2-3; D may be TRBD1 (6 bases). Trimming removed 7 bases at V and 2 bases at J, with 10 bases between. The germline gives CDR1 SNHLY, CDR2 FYNNEI. CDR3 length: 13 amino acids. CDR3 coding DNA: TGTGCCAGCACACAGGGAATCACAGATACGCAGTATTTT. Translating gives CASTQGITDTQYF.

This clone was seen only once. The chain recombines TRBV2 with TRBJ1-5; 9 bases fit TRBD1. The V gene end was trimmed by 4 bases and the J gene end by 2 bases; junction bases not matched to a gene: 3. The germline V gene encodes CDR1 SNHLY and CDR2 FYNNEI. CDR3 length: 15 amino acids. The CDR3 DNA follows: TGTGCCAGCAGTGGACAGGGGGTCGGCAATCAGCCCCAGCATTTT. Translating it yields CASSGQGVGNQPQHF.